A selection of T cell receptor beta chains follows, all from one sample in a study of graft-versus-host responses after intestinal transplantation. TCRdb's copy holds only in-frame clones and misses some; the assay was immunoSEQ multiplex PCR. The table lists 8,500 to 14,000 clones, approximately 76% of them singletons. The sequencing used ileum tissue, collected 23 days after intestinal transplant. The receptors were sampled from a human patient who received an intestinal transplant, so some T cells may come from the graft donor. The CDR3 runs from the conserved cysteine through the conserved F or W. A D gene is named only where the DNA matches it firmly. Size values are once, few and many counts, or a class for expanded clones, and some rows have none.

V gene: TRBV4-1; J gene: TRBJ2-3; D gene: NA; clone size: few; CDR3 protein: CASSQRGEAYF; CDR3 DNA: TGCGCCAGCAGCCAAAGGGGAGAGGCGTATTTT
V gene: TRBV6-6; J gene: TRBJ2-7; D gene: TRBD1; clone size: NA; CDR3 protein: CASSFGQGIHEQYF; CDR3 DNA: TGTGCCAGCAGTTTTGGACAGGGGATCCACGAGCAGTACTTC
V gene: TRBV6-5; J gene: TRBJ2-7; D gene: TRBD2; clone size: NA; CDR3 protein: CASSYRTSGRAYEQYF; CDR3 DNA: TGTGCCAGCAGTTACCGGACTAGCGGGAGGGCCTACGAGCAGTACTTC
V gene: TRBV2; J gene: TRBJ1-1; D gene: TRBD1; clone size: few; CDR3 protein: CASSEAAGGPAFF; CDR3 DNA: TGTGCCAGCAGTGAAGCGGCAGGGGGACCGGCTTTCTTT
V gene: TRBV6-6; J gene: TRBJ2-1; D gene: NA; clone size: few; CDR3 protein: CASMGADYNEQFF; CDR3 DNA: TGTGCCAGCATGGGAGCGGACTACAATGAGCAGTTCTTC
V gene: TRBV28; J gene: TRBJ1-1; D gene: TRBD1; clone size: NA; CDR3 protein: CASGATGAEAFF; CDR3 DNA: TGTGCCAGCGGTGCGACAGGGGCTGAAGCTTTCTTT
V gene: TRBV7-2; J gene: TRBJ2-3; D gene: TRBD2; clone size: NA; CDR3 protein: CASSLIGTSGRGTDTQYF; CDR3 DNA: TGTGCCAGCAGCTTAATCGGGACTAGCGGGAGGGGCACAGATACGCAGTATTTT
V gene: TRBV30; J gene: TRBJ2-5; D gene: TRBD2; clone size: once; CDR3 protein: CAWNLMPGGETQYF; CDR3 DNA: TGTGCCTGGAACCTTATGCCGGGGGGAGAGACCCAGTACTTC
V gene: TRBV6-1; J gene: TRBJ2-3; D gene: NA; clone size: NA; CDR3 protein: CASSGSLGGTQYF; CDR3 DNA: TGTGCCAGCAGTGGAAGTCTGGGCGGCACGCAGTATTTT
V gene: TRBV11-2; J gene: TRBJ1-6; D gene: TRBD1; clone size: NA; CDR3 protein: CASSSRWSGTGSPLHF; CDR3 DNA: TGTGCCAGCAGCTCCCGTTGGTCAGGGACAGGGTCACCCCTCCACTTT
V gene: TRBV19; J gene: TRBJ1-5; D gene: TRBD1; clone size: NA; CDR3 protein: CASSTDRGRGSNQPQHF; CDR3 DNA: TGTGCCAGTAGTACGGACAGGGGGCGCGGTAGCAATCAGCCCCAGCATTTT
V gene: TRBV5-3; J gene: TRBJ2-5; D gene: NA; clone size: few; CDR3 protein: CASSRPYQETQYF; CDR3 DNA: TGTGCCAGCAGCCGTCCGTACCAAGAGACCCAGTACTTC
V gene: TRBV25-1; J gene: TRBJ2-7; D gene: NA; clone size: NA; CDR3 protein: CASEGHSYEQYF; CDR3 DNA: TGTGCCAGCGAGGGACACTCCTACGAGCAGTACTTC
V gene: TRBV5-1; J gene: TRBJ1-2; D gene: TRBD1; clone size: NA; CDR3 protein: CASSLYWTGGNYGYTF; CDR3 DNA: TGCGCCAGCAGCTTGTACTGGACAGGGGGTAACTATGGCTACACCTTC
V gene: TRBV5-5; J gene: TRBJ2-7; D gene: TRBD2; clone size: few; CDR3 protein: CASSLTSGSYEQYF; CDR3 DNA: TGTGCCAGCAGCTTAACTAGCGGGAGCTACGAGCAGTACTTC
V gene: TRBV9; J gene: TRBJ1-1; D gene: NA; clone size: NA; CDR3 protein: CASSSGSSTAFF; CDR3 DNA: TGTGCCAGCAGCTCGGGGTCAAGTACAGCTTTCTTT
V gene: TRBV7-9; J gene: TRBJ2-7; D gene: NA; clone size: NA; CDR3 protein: CASSLTYEQYF; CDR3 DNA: TGTGCCAGCAGCCTCACCTACGAGCAGTACTTC
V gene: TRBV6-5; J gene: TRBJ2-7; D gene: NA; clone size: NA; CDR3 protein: CASSYGRVVNEQYF; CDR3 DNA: TGTGCCAGCAGTTACGGCAGGGTGGTCAACGAGCAGTACTTC
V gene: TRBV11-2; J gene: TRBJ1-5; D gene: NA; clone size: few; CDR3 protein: CASSPTRGGDQPQHF; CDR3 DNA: TGTGCCAGCAGTCCTACACGGGGTGGGGATCAGCCCCAGCATTTT
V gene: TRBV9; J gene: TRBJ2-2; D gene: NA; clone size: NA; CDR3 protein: CASSVEAGQNTGELFF; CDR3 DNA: TGTGCCAGCAGCGTAGAAGCGGGACAGAACACCGGGGAGCTGTTTTTT
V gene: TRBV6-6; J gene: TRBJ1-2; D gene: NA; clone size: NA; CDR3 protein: CASSYSTVHGYTF; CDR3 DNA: TGTGCCAGCAGTTACTCGACGGTTCATGGCTACACCTTC
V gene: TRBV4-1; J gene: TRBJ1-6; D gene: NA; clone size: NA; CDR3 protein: CASSQDWDSPLHF; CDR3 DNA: TGCGCCAGCAGCCAAGATTGGGATTCACCCCTCCACTTT
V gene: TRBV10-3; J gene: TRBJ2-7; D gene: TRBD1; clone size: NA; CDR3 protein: CAIAETGSSYEQYF; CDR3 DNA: TGTGCCATCGCAGAGACAGGGAGCTCCTACGAGCAGTACTTC